This section outlines one T cell receptor (beta chain) sequence together with its context. Sequencing was performed with immunoSEQ multiplex PCR; in TCRdb, only in-frame clones are kept and a portion is missing. The data show tens of thousands of clones, around 97% seen once. This sample is drawn from a study of technical replicates of blood from a handful of donors. CDR3 length: 16 amino acids. V lost 1 base and J lost 6; bases outside the gene matches: 5. CDR1 is SGHRS and CDR2 is YFSETQ in the germline V gene. This sequence joins TRBV5-1 and TRBJ2-2; 11 bases line up with TRBD1. The source of this sequence is a human donor in good health. What was sequenced was T cells isolated from PBMCs. CDR3 DNA sequence: TGCGCCAGCAGCTTGATATCGGGACAGGGGGCCGGGGAGCTGTTTTTT. This gives the protein CASSLISGQGAGELFF.